The entry below describes one T cell receptor beta chain. The sample originates from a study of immune evolution from preneoplasia to lung adenocarcinoma. Clones were read by immunoSEQ multiplex PCR, and TCRdb kept only the in-frame ones, dropping some. The sample has about 12,000 clones, approximately 87% seen once. This TCR derives from a person between 50 and 69 years old with lung adenocarcinoma. Sequencing input: FFPE tissue from an adenomatous hyperplasia lung lesion. Noted subset: atypical adenomatous hyperplasia (AAH), lung preneoplasia.

The CDR3 region is CASSFEGRGLSSRYGYTF. DNA of the CDR3: TGTGCCAGCAGTTTTGAGGGCAGGGGGTTGTCGAGCAGATATGGCTACACCTTC. The chain links TRBV28 to TRBJ1-2, with 7 positions matching TRBD1. Germline loops: CDR1 MDHEN, CDR2 SYDVKM. V shed 3 bases and J 5 bases; nucleotides not matched to a gene: 18. The CDR3 totals 18 residues.